These 32 T cell receptor beta chains share one sample of origin, sequenced in a study of T-cell memory formation after mild COVID-19. In TCRdb, the 5' RACE reads were re-called with MiXCR into one record per CDR3 protein. The sample has 85,000 to 130,000 distinct CDR3 sequences, approximately 15% seen once. Material: PBMCs or a T cell subset sorted from them (not recorded which). All receptors derive from an adult woman who had mild COVID-19 (a few samples of this study predate the infection). Cell type and time point are not known.

This clonotype showed up many times. The gene calls are TRBV12-3 or TRBV12-4 and TRBJ2-2; no definite D call. The V end lost 10 bases, the J end lost 6 bases, and 6 bases lay between the germline ends. This CDR3 has 10 amino acids. CDR3 loop: CAIYPGELFF. CDR3 nucleotide sequence: TGTGCCATCTATCCCGGGGAGCTGTTTTTT.

Many counts were recorded for this clonotype. The chain recombines TRBV7-6 with TRBJ2-1; 13 bases line up with TRBD2. From germline, CDR1 is SGHVS and CDR2 FNYEAQ. The CDR3 has 16 amino acids. V gave up 4 bases and J gave up 9 bases; unmatched junction bases: 9. As DNA, the CDR3 is TGTGCCAGCAGCTCGTCACTAGCGGGGGGGAGGTTTGAGCAGTTCTTC. This sequence encodes CASSSSLAGGRFEQFF.

This clonotype has only a few counts. CDR3: CAISPVAGGPYNEQFF. The CDR3 coding sequence is TGTGCCATCAGTCCTGTAGCGGGGGGACCGTACAATGAGCAGTTCTTC. This chain links TRBV10-3 with TRBJ2-1, with TRBD2 matching over 10 bases. Germline V lookup: CDR1 ENHRY, CDR2 SYGVKD. With 5 bases clipped from V and 4 bases from J, the junction kept 8 bases outside the gene matches. The CDR3 has 16 amino acids.

Only a few counts were recorded for this clonotype. V usage is TRBV12-3 or TRBV12-4 and J usage is TRBJ2-7; D gene uncertain. CDR3 length: 13 residues. The V end lost 6 bases, the J end lost 3 bases, and 12 bases lay between the germline ends. The CDR3 here is CASSPLHSYEQYF. CDR3 sequence (DNA): TGTGCCAGCAGCCCCCTTCATAGCTACGAGCAGTACTTC.

This chain links TRBV27 with TRBJ2-5; TRBD1 matches 7 bases. The CDR3 consists of 14 residues. The germline gives CDR1 MNHEY, CDR2 SMNVEV (reference sequence). With V trimmed by 5 bases and J by 8 bases, 11 bases remained unmatched. DNA of the CDR3: TGTGCCAGCAGTCCCCAGACAGGGCACCAAACCCAGTACTTC. Its translation: CASSPQTGHQTQYF.

This clonotype turned up a few times. V is TRBV5-5 and J is TRBJ2-3, with D possibly being TRBD1 (6 bases). CDR3 length: 13 amino acids. The V end lost 4 bases, the J end lost 5 bases, and 11 bases lay between the germline ends. CDR1 SGHKS and CDR2 YYEKEE come from the germline V gene (reference sequence). CDR3 coding DNA: TGTGCCAGCAGCCGCTGGACAGTAGATACGCAGTATTTT. It encodes CASSRWTVDTQYF.

This chain links TRBV4-3 with TRBJ2-1; D is unclear. Trimming took 3 bases from V and 10 from J, leaving 13 bases between them. Germline-derived CDR1 and CDR2 are LGHNA and YSLEER. This CDR3 has 13 amino acids. CDR3 protein: CASSHHPAREQFF. The CDR3 DNA sequence: TGCGCCAGCAGCCACCACCCAGCCAGGGAGCAGTTCTTC.

This clonotype was counted between two and nine times. J is TRBJ2-5 and V is TRBV12-3 or TRBV12-4; 7 positions agree with TRBD1. The CDR3 spans 14 residues. The ends lost 6 bases at V and 5 bases at J; junction bases unmatched: 9. The CDR3 DNA is TGTGCCAGCAGAAGCGACAGGGTCGGTGAGACCCAGTACTTC. Amino acids: CASRSDRVGETQYF.

CDR3 region: CASSPGPTDTQYF. CDR3 nucleotide sequence: TGTGCCAGCAGCCCGGGACCCACAGATACGCAGTATTTT. The chain has TRBV6-5 and TRBJ2-3; possibly TRBD1 or TRBD2 for D (5 bases each). Trimming cost V 6 bases and J 2 bases, with 9 bases left between them. The length of the CDR3 is 13 residues. Germline loops: CDR1 MNHEY, CDR2 SVGAGI.

The chain employs TRBV4-1 and TRBJ1-5; D call uncertain. Germline CDR1 and CDR2: MGHRA and YSYEKL. With 1 base removed from V and 5 bases from J, the gap between germline ends came to 9 bases. The CDR3 has 14 amino acids. In nucleotides, the CDR3 is TGCGCCAGCAGCCAAGTCGGAGGGTATCAGCCCCAGCATTTT. Its protein is CASSQVGGYQPQHF.

The chain is built from TRBV2 and TRBJ2-1; D not certain. The ends were cut back, 8 bases at V and 0 bases at J, with 20 bases in the middle. Germline assignment: CDR1 SNHLY and CDR2 FYNNEI. The CDR3 loop spans 17 amino acids. The CDR3 nucleotides are TGTGCCAGCTATAAGGGATTGGGGTTGGCCTCCTACAATGAGCAGTTCTTC. Its protein is CASYKGLGLASYNEQFF.

This clonotype has more than one count but fewer than ten. V usage is TRBV5-1 and J usage is TRBJ1-1; D is possibly TRBD1 (5 bases). Trimming took 3 bases from V and 5 from J, leaving 14 bases between them. The CDR3 runs 14 residues. Germline V lookup: CDR1 SGHRS, CDR2 YFSETQ. The CDR3 coding sequence is TGCGCCAGCAGCTCGGGCCGGGACCAGACTGAAGCTTTCTTT. Protein product: CASSSGRDQTEAFF.

This clonotype appeared a single time. The CDR3 region is CASSLAAATSTDTQYF. The CDR3 nucleotides are TGCGCCAGCAGCTTGGCTGCAGCCACTAGCACAGATACGCAGTATTTT. V and J are TRBV5-1 and TRBJ2-3; D is undetermined. The CDR3 consists of 16 residues. Germline values: CDR1 SGHRS, CDR2 YFSETQ. V was trimmed by 0 bases and J by 0 bases, leaving 11 bases between them.

The chain couples TRBV7-6 to TRBJ2-1; 9 bases fit TRBD1. This CDR3 has 14 residues. Germline lookup yields CDR1 SGHVS and CDR2 FNYEAQ. After removal of 2 bases from V and 8 bases from J, the junction contained 4 bases not matched to a gene. CDR3 in amino acids: CASSLRDRDYEQFF. The CDR3 DNA is TGTGCCAGCAGCTTAAGGGACAGGGACTATGAGCAGTTCTTC. The complete variable domain, with remaining parts taken from reference TRBV7-6 and TRBJ2-1, reads GAGVSQSPRYKVTKRGQDVALRCDPISGHVSLYWYRQALGQGPEFLTYFNYEAQQDKSGLPNDRFSAERPEGSISTLTIQRTEQRDSAMYRCASSLRDRDYEQFFGPGTRLTVL.

The genes are TRBV5-1 and TRBJ2-2, with 9 bases identical to TRBD1. CDR3 length: 15 amino acids. Germline values: CDR1 SGHRS, CDR2 YFSETQ. V shed 4 bases and J 4 bases; nucleotides not matched to a gene: 5. The CDR3, as DNA: TGCGCCAGCAGCGGGACAGGGCAGGGCACCGGGGAGCTGTTTTTT. Amino acids: CASSGTGQGTGELFF. Full variable domain (outside the CDR3, taken from reference TRBV5-1 and TRBJ2-2): KAGVTQTPRYLIKTRGQQVTLSCSPISGHRSVSWYQQTPGQGLQFLFEYFSETQRNKGNFPGRFSGRQFSNSRSEMNVSTLELGDSALYLCASSGTGQGTGELFFGEGSRLTVL.

This clonotype was detected only a few times. This chain joins TRBV29-1 and TRBJ1-2; D gene uncertain. The CDR3 length is 12 residues. V was trimmed by 4 bases and J by 0 bases, leaving 6 bases between them. The V gene's germline CDR1 is SQVTM and CDR2 ANQGSEA. CDR3 sequence reads: CSVVEANYGYTF. The CDR3 DNA reads as TGCAGCGTTGTGGAAGCTAACTATGGCTACACCTTC.

V and J are TRBV12-3 or TRBV12-4 and TRBJ2-3; 11 bases are a match to TRBD2. Trimming removed 5 bases from V and 3 bases from J; junction bases left unmatched: 7. The CDR3 has 16 residues. The CDR3 loop is CASSQILAGDTDTQYF. The CDR3, as DNA: TGTGCCAGCAGTCAAATACTAGCGGGGGATACAGATACGCAGTATTTT.

This clonotype has more than one count but fewer than ten. J is TRBJ2-1 and V is TRBV7-6; D gene unclear. Trimming pared 3 bases from V and 7 bases from J, leaving 10 bases between. Germline CDR1 is SGHVS and CDR2 is FNYEAQ. This CDR3 contains 13 residues. CDR3 sequence reads: CASSLDRENEQFF. The CDR3 DNA reads TGTGCCAGCAGCTTGGATAGGGAAAATGAGCAGTTCTTC.

This clonotype showed up just a few times. The rearrangement links TRBV6-5 to TRBJ2-7; the D gene is possibly TRBD2 (6 bases). Trimming pared 2 bases from V and 6 bases from J, leaving 11 bases between. Germline assignment: CDR1 MNHEY and CDR2 SVGAGI. The CDR3 consists of 13 residues. CDR3: CASSYAMGGEQYF. The CDR3 DNA sequence: TGTGCCAGCAGTTACGCCATGGGGGGCGAGCAGTACTTC.

This chain connects TRBV2 to TRBJ2-7; 9 bases are shared with TRBD2. Trimming cost V 8 bases and J 0 bases; bases outside gene matches: 2. This CDR3 comprises 13 residues. The germline V gene encodes CDR1 SNHLY and CDR2 FYNNEI. The CDR3 bases are TGTGCCAGCGCGGGAGGGATCTCCTACGAGCAGTACTTC. Its translation is CASAGGISYEQYF.

The rearrangement links TRBV29-1 to TRBJ2-7, with D possibly being TRBD1 or TRBD2 (9 bases each). The germline V gene has CDR1 SQVTM and CDR2 ANQGSEA. The CDR3 extends over 12 amino acids. The CDR3 is CAGGTGTYEQYF. The CDR3 bases are TGCGCGGGGGGGACAGGGACCTACGAGCAGTACTTC.

The chain links TRBV7-8 to TRBJ1-5, with a weak D call TRBD1 (5 bases). V was trimmed by 5 bases and J by 0 bases, leaving 11 bases between them. The CDR3 is made up of 15 amino acids. Per the germline V gene, CDR1 is SGHVS and CDR2 is FQNEAQ. This CDR3 reads CASSRTPNSNQPQHF. The CDR3 coding sequence is TGTGCCAGCAGCCGGACACCTAATAGCAATCAGCCCCAGCATTTT.

Many counts were recorded for this clonotype. The chain joins TRBV20-1 to TRBJ2-1, with D possibly being TRBD2 (6 bases). Trimming cost V 2 bases and J 2 bases, with 16 bases left between them. CDR3 length equals 16 residues. Germline loops: CDR1 DFQATT, CDR2 SNEGSKA (reference sequence). In DNA, the CDR3 is TGCAGTGCTAGAATTCCTCGACTAGGTACCTACAATGAGCAGTTCTTC. Translated: CSARIPRLGTYNEQFF.

The CDR3 reads CASSSWTSENTQYF. The CDR3 bases are TGTGCCAGCAGCTCATGGACTAGCGAGAATACGCAGTATTTT. The V gene is TRBV5-4, the J gene TRBJ2-3; 9 bases align to TRBD2. Germline CDR1 SGHNT, CDR2 YYREEE (reference sequence). V lost 3 bases to trimming and J lost 7 bases; unmatched junction nucleotides: 6. The CDR3 runs to 14 residues.

This clonotype appeared a few times. The gene calls are TRBV6-2 or TRBV6-3 and TRBJ2-5; D remains unclear. Germline loops: CDR1 MNHEY, CDR2 SVGEGT. V was clipped by 3 bases and J by 0 bases, with 11 bases between them. There are 15 residues in the CDR3. CDR3 nucleotides: TGTGCCAGCAGTTATCTCGGTCAGGACCAAGAGACCCAGTACTTC. It codes for CASSYLGQDQETQYF.

In its sample, this clonotype was seen a few times. The V call is TRBV6-6, the J call TRBJ1-5, with D uncertain. In germline, CDR1 is MNHNY, CDR2 SVGAGI (reference sequence). Trimming shortened V by 4 bases and J by 2 bases, and 9 bases separated the two germline ends. The CDR3 loop spans 14 amino acids. The CDR3 nucleotides read TGTGCCAGCAGTTCCAGTGATGGCAATCAGCCCCAGCATTTT. Amino acids: CASSSSDGNQPQHF.

The chain uses TRBV6-1 and TRBJ2-7; D is perhaps TRBD2 (5 bases). This CDR3 comprises 13 residues. The germline V and J ends were trimmed by 2 bases and 3 bases, with 8 bases remaining between them. Germline values: CDR1 MNHNS, CDR2 SASEGT. The CDR3 region has the DNA TGTGCCAGCAGTGAAAACAGCGGCTACGAGCAGTACTTC. Its protein product is CASSENSGYEQYF.

The chain combines TRBV25-1 with TRBJ2-7, with TRBD2 identical over 11 bases. In germline, CDR1 is MGHDK, CDR2 SYGVNS. J lost 6 bases, V lost 4 bases, and 8 bases had no gene match. The CDR3 is 15 residues long. The CDR3 sequence is CASSGSGRALGEQYF. CDR3 nucleotide sequence: TGTGCCAGCAGTGGTAGCGGGAGGGCCCTGGGCGAGCAGTACTTC.

This clonotype occurred a few times. The genes are TRBV4-1 and TRBJ2-2, with D unclear. This CDR3 comprises 14 residues. The V end was cut by 1 base, the J end by 1 base, with 4 bases between. The germline V gene encodes CDR1 MGHRA and CDR2 YSYEKL. CDR3 residues: CASSQAQNTGELFF. In DNA, the CDR3 is TGCGCCAGCAGCCAAGCCCAGAACACCGGGGAGCTGTTTTTT.

In this sample, this clonotype turned up once. CDR3 nucleotides: TGCGCCAGCAGCCAAGATTCTGGGCAGAACTATGGCTACACCTTC. Its translation: CASSQDSGQNYGYTF. The chain uses TRBV4-1 and TRBJ1-2, with D unresolved. CDR3 length: 15 residues. Looked up from germline, CDR1 is MGHRA and CDR2 is YSYEKL. The V end was cut by 0 bases, the J end by 2 bases, with 10 bases between.

J is TRBJ2-5 and V is TRBV11-3, with 10 nucleotides matching TRBD1. The V gene's germline CDR1 is SGHNT and CDR2 YENEEA. The CDR3 is 17 amino acids. V was pared by 5 bases and J by 5 bases, with 14 bases of the junction left unmatched. DNA of the CDR3: TGTGCCAGCAGCCCTAGACAGGGGGCAAAACGTCAGGAGACCCAGTACTTC. Protein product: CASSPRQGAKRQETQYF. Variable domain in full (rest from reference TRBV11-3 and TRBJ2-5): EAGVVQSPRYKIIEKKQPVAFWCNPISGHNTLYWYLQNLGQGPELLIRYENEEAVDDSQLPKDRFSAERLKGVDSTLKIQPAELGDSAVYLCASSPRQGAKRQETQYFGPGTRLLVL.

The chain carries TRBV28 and TRBJ2-3; D might be TRBD2 (6 bases). V was clipped by 5 bases and J by 8 bases, with 17 bases between them. Germline-derived CDR1 and CDR2 are MDHEN and SYDVKM. The CDR3 sequence is 14 residues long. CDR3 sequence: CASSRDSLTGTQYF. The CDR3 bases are TGTGCCAGCAGTCGGGACTCCCTGACTGGTACGCAGTATTTT.